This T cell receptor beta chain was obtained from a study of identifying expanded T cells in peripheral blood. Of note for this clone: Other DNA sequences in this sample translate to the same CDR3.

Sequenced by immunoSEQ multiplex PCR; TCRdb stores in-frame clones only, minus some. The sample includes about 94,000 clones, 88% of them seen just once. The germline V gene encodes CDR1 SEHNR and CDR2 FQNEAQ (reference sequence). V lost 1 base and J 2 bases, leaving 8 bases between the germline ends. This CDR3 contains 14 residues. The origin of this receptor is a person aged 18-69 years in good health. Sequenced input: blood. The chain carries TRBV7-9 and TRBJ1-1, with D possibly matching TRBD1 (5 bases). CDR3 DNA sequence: TGTGCCAGCAGCTTAGTGGGGGGAAACACTGAAGCTTTCTTT. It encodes CASSLVGGNTEAFF.